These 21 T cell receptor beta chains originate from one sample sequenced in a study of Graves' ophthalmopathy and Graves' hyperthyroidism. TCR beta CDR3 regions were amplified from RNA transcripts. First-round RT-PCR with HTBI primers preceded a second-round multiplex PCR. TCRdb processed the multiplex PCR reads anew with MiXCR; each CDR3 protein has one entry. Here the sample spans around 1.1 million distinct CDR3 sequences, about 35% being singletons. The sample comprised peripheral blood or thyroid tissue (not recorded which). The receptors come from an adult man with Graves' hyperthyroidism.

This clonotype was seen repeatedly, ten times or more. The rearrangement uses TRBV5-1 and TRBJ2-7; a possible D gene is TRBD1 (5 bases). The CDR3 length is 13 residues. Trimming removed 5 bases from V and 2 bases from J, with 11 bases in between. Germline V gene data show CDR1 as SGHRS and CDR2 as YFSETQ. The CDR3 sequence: CASRGDSPYEQYF. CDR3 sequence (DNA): TGCGCCAGCAGGGGTGACAGTCCCTACGAGCAGTACTTC. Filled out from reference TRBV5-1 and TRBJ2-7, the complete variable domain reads KAGVTQTPRYLIKTRGQQVTLSCSPISGHRSVSWYQQTPGQGLQFLFEYFSETQRNKGNFPGRFSGRQFSNSRSEMNVSTLELGDSALYLCASRGDSPYEQYFGPGTRLTVT.

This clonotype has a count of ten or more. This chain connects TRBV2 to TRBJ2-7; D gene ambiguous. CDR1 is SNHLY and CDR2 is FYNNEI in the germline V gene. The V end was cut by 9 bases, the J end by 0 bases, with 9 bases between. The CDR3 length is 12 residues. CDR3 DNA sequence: TGTGCCAGTGGGGTCCGCTCCTACGAGCAGTACTTC. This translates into CASGVRSYEQYF.

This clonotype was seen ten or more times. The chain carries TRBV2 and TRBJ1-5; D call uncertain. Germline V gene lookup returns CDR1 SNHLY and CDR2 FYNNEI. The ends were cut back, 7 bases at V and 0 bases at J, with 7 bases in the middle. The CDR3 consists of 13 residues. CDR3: CASKTHSNQPQHF. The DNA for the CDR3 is TGTGCCAGCAAGACACATAGCAATCAGCCCCAGCATTTT.

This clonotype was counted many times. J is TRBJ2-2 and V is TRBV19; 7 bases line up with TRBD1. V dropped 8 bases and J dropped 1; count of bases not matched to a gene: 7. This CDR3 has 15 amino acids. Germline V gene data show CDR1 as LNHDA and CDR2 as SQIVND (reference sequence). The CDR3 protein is CASVRRTGNTGELFF. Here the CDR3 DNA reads TGTGCCAGTGTACGTCGGACAGGGAACACCGGGGAGCTGTTTTTT.

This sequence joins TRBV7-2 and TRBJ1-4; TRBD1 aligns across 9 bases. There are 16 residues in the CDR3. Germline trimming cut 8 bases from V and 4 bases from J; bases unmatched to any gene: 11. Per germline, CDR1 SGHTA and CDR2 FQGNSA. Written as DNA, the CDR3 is TGTGCCAGCTCGGATCGGGACAGGGCGGGTAATGAAAAACTGTTTTTT. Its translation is CASSDRDRAGNEKLFF.

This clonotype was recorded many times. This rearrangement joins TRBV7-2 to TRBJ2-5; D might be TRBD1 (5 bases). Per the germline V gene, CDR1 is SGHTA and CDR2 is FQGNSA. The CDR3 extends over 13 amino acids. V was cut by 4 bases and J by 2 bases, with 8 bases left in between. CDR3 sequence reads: CASSSRQQETQYF. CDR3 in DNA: TGTGCCAGCAGCTCACGACAGCAAGAGACCCAGTACTTC.

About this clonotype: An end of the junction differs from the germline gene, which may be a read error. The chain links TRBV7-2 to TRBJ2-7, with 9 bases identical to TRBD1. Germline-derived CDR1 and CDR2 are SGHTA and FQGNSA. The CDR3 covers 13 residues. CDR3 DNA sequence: TGTGCCGGCAGCTTACAGGGGGCGGGGGAGCAGTACTTC. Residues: CAGSLQGAGEQYF. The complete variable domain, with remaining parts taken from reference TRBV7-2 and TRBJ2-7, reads GAGVSQSPSNKVTEKGKDVELRCDPISGHTALYWYRQSLGQGLEFLIYFQGNSAPDKSGLPSDRFSAERTGGSVSTLTIQRTQQEDSAVYLCAGSLQGAGEQYFGPGTRLTVT.

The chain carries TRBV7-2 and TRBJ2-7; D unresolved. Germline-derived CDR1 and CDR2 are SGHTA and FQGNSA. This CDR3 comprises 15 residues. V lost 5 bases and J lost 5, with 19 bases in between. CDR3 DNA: TGTGCCAGCAGCCAAGATCTGGGGTCTCGGAACGAGCAGTACTTC. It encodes CASSQDLGSRNEQYF.

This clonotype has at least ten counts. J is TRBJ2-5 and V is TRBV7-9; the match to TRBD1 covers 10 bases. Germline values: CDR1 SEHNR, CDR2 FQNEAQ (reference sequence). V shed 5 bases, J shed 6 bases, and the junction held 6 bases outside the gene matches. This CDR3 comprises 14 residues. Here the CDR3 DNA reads TGTGCCAGCAGCGGGACAGGGGATGGGCAGACCCAGTACTTC. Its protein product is CASSGTGDGQTQYF.

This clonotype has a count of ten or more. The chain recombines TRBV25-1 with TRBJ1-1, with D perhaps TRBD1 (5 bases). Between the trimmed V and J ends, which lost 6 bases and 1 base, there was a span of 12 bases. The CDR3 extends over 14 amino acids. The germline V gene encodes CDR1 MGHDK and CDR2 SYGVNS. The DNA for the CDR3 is TGTGCCAGCAGACGCCAAGGGGCGAACACTGAAGCTTTCTTT. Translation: CASRRQGANTEAFF.

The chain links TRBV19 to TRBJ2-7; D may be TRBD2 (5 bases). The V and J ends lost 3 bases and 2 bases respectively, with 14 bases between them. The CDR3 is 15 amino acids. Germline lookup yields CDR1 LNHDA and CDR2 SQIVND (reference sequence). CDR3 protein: CASSMWIGGTYEQYF. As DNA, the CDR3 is TGTGCCAGTAGTATGTGGATCGGAGGCACCTACGAGCAGTACTTC.

The CDR3: CASSEALRNLAGGHKTEETQYF. DNA for the CDR3: TGTGCCAGCAGTGAAGCGCTTCGTAATCTGGCGGGAGGGCATAAGACGGAAGAGACCCAGTACTTC. This rearrangement joins TRBV2 to TRBJ2-5; 9 bases agree with TRBD2. Germline lookup yields CDR1 SNHLY and CDR2 FYNNEI. V lost 0 bases, J lost 3 bases, and 23 bases stayed unmatched. This CDR3 contains 22 residues. The whole variable domain, filled in from reference TRBV2 and TRBJ2-5, reads EPEVTQTPSHQVTQMGQEVILRCVPISNHLYFYWYRQILGQKVEFLVSFYNNEISEKSEIFDDQFSVERPDGSNFTLKIRSTKLEDSAMYFCASSEALRNLAGGHKTEETQYFGPGTRLLVL.

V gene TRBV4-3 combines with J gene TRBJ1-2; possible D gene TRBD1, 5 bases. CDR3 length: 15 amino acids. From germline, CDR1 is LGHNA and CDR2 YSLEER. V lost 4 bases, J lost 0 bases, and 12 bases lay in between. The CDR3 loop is CASSRSTAANYGYTF. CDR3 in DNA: TGCGCCAGCAGCCGATCGACAGCCGCTAACTATGGCTACACCTTC.

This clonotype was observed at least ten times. The CDR3 sequence: CATSDPRGGGQETQYF. The DNA for the CDR3 is TGTGCCACCAGTGATCCTAGGGGCGGTGGGCAAGAGACCCAGTACTTC. V usage is TRBV24-1 and J usage is TRBJ2-5; D might be TRBD1 (5 bases). Germline V gene sequence: CDR1 KGHDR, CDR2 SFDVKD. V shed 3 bases and J shed 2 bases, with 15 bases lying between them. There are 16 residues in the CDR3.

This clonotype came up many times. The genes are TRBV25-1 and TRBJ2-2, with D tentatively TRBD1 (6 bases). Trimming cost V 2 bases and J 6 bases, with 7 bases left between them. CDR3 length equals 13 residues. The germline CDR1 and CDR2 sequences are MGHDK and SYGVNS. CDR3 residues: CASSETGSGELFF. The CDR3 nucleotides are TGTGCCAGCAGTGAAACAGGGTCCGGGGAGCTGTTTTTT.

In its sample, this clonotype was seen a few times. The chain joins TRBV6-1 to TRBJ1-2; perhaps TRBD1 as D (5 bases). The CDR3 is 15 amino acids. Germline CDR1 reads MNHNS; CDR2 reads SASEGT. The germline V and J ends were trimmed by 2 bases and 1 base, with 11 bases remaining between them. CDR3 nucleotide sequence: TGTGCCAGCAGTGAAATGCGGGGGATTAACTATGGCTACACCTTC. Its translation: CASSEMRGINYGYTF.

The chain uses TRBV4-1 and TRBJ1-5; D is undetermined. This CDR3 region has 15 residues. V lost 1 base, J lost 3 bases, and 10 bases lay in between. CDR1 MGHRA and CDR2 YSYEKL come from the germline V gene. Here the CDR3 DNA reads TGCGCCAGCAGCCAAGGCCGGAGCACCAATCAGCCCCAGCATTTT. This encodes CASSQGRSTNQPQHF.

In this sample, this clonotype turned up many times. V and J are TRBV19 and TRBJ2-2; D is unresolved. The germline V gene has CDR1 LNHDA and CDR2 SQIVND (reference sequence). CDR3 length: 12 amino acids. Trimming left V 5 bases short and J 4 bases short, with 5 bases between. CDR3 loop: CASSPFTGELFF. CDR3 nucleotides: TGTGCCAGTAGTCCGTTCACCGGGGAGCTGTTTTTT.

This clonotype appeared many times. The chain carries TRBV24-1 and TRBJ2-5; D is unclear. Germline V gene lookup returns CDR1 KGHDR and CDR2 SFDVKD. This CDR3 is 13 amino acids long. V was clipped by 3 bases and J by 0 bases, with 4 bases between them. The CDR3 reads CATSDHYQETQYF. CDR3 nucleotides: TGTGCCACCAGTGATCACTACCAAGAGACCCAGTACTTC.

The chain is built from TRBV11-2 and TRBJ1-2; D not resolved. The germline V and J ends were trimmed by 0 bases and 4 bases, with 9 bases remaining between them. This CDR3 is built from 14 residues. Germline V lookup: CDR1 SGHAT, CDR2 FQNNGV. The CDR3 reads CASSLDIRSYGYTF. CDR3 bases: TGTGCCAGCAGCTTAGATATCCGGAGCTATGGCTACACCTTC.

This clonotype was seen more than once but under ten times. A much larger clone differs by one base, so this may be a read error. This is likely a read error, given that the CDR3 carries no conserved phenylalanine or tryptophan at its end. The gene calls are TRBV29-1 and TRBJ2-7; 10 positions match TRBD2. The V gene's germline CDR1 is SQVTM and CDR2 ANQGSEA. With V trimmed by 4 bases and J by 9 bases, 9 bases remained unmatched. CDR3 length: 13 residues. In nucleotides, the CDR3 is TGCAGCGTTGGATCAGCGGGAGGGTTTTTGCAGTACCTC. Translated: CSVGSAGGFLQYL.